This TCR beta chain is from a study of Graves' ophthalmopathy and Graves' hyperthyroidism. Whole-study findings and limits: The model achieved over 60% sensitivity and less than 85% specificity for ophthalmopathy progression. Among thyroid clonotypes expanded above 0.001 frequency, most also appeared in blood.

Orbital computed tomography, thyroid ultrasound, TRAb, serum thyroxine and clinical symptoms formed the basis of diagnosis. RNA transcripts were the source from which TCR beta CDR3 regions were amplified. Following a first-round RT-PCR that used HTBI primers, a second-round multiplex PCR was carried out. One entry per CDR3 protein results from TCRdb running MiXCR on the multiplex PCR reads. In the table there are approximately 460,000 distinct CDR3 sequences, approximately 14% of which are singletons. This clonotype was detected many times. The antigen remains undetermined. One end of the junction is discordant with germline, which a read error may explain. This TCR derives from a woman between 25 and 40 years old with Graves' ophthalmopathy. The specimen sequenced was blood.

The DNA for the CDR3 is TGTGCCAGCAGCATTACGCGGTACACTGGAGCTTTCTTT. This codes for CASSITRYTGAFF. This chain joins TRBV11-3 and TRBJ1-1, with unresolved D. This CDR3 contains 13 residues. CDR1 and CDR2 (germline): SGHNT, YENEEA.